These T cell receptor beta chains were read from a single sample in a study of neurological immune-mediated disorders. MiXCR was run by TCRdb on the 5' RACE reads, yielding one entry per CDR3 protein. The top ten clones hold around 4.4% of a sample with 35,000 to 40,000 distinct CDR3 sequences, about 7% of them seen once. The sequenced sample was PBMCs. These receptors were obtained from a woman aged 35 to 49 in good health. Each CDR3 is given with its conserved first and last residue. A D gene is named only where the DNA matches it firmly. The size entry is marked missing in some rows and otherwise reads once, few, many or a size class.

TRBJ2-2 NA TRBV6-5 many CASSYSAGELFF TGTGCCAGCAGTTACTCGGCCGGGGAGCTGTTTTTT
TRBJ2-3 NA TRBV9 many CASSVEGGDSTDTQYF TGTGCCAGCAGCGTAGAGGGGGGAGATAGTACAGATACGCAGTATTTT
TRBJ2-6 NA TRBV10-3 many CAIRPSTVTGANVLTF TGTGCCATCAGGCCCTCGACAGTAACCGGGGCCAACGTCCTGACTTTC
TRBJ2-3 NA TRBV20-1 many CSARGNYGTLKGTDTQYF TGCAGTGCTAGAGGGAACTACGGGACCCTGAAGGGCACAGATACGCAGTATTTT
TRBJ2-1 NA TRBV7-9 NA CESSPRGGFIDEQFF TGTGAAAGCAGCCCCAGGGGGGGGTTTATCGATGAGCAGTTCTTC
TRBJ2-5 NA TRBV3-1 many CASSQDGARRETQYF TGTGCCAGCAGCCAAGACGGGGCGCGCAGGGAGACCCAGTACTTC
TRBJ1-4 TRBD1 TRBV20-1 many CSASRDSRNEKLFF TGCAGTGCTAGTCGGGACAGCCGTAATGAAAAACTGTTTTTT
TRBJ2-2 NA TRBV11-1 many CASSLRTAGELFF TGTGCCAGCAGCTTAAGGACGGCCGGGGAGCTGTTTTTT
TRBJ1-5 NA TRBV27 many CASSFQGSNQPQHF TGTGCCAGCAGTTTCCAGGGCTCTAATCAGCCCCAGCATTTT
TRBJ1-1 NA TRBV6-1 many CASRTGMNTEAFF TGTGCCAGCAGGACGGGGATGAACACTGAAGCTTTCTTT
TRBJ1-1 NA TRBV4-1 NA CASSQSKGGMNTEAFF TGCGCCAGCAGCCAGTCTAAGGGGGGCATGAACACTGAAGCTTTCTTT
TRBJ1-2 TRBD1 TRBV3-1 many CASSQTDRDRGYTF TGTGCCAGCAGCCAAACGGACAGGGATCGTGGCTACACCTTC
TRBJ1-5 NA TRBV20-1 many CSARERARAGNQPQHF TGCAGTGCTAGAGAAAGGGCCAGGGCTGGCAATCAGCCCCAGCATTTT
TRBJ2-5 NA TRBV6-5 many CASSPVDSNQETQYF TGTGCCAGCAGCCCCGTGGACAGTAACCAAGAGACCCAGTACTTC
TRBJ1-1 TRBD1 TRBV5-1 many CASSPLQGARTEAFF TGCGCCAGCAGCCCGTTACAGGGGGCGAGGACTGAAGCTTTCTTT
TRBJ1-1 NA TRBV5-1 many CASSLGGAGEAFF TGCGCCAGCAGCTTGGGGGGGGCTGGAGAAGCTTTCTTT
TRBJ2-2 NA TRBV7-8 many CASRRRQANTGELFF TGTGCCAGCAGGAGACGACAGGCGAACACCGGGGAGCTGTTTTTT
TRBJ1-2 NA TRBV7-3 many CASSRIPDGSFNYGYTF TGTGCCAGCAGCCGAATCCCGGACGGATCCTTTAACTATGGCTACACCTTC
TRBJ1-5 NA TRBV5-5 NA CASSVITGDNQPQHF TGTGCCAGCAGCGTAATAACAGGTGACAATCAGCCCCAGCATTTT
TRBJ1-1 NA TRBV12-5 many CASGPSGPWEAFF TGTGCTAGTGGTCCCTCGGGCCCCTGGGAAGCTTTCTTT
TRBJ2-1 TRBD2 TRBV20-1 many CSARAEAGGGDNEQFF TGCAGTGCTAGAGCGGAAGCCGGGGGGGGTGACAATGAGCAGTTCTTC
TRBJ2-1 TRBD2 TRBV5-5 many CASSPPLAGGGNEQFF TGTGCCAGCAGCCCGCCCCTAGCGGGAGGCGGCAATGAGCAGTTCTTC
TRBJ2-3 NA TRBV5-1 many CASSWGGAPDTQYF TGCGCCAGCAGCTGGGGGGGGGCCCCAGATACGCAGTATTTT
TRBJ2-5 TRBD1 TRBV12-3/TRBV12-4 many CASSPIYTGGQETQYF TGTGCCAGCAGTCCAATCTATACAGGGGGCCAAGAGACCCAGTACTTC
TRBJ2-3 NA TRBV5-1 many CASSRDSSTDTQYF TGCGCCAGCAGCCGGGACTCCTCTACAGATACGCAGTATTTT
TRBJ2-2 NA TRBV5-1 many CASSTGHKNTGELFF TGCGCCAGCAGTACGGGCCACAAGAACACCGGGGAGCTGTTTTTT
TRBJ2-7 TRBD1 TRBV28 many CASSIPGQGYEQYF TGTGCCAGCAGTATCCCAGGACAGGGCTACGAGCAGTACTTC
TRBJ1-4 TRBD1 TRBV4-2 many CASSPEGTAEKLFF TGTGCCAGCAGCCCCGAGGGGACAGCAGAAAAACTGTTTTTT
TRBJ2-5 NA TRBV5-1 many CASSLESRKGPRETQYF TGCGCCAGCAGCTTGGAATCCCGGAAGGGGCCACGAGAGACCCAGTACTTC
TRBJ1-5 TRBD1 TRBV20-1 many CSATGTGDQPQHF TGCAGTGCTACCGGGACAGGAGATCAGCCCCAGCATTTT
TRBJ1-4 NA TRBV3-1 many CASSQEIGGVDEKLFF TGTGCCAGCAGCCAAGAAATTGGGGGCGTTGATGAAAAACTGTTTTTT
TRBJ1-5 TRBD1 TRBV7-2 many CASSPSRQGHQPQHF TGTGCCAGCAGCCCTTCCCGACAGGGGCATCAGCCCCAGCATTTT
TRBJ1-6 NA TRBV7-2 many CASSPQGLFSPLHF TGTGCCAGCAGCCCACAGGGCTTATTTTCACCCCTCCACTTT
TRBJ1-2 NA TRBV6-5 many CASSAEFRTAYGYTF TGTGCCAGCAGCGCCGAATTCAGGACAGCCTATGGCTACACCTTC
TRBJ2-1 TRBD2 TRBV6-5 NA CASSYSGTSIFYNEQFF TGTGCCAGCAGTTACTCGGGGACTAGTATCTTCTACAATGAGCAGTTCTTC
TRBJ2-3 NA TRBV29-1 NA CSVEVTRGRTDTQYF TGCAGCGTTGAAGTCACGCGAGGGAGGACAGATACGCAGTATTTT
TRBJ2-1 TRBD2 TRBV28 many CASSLGAGYYNEQFF TGTGCCAGCAGTTTGGGAGCGGGGTATTACAATGAGCAGTTCTTC